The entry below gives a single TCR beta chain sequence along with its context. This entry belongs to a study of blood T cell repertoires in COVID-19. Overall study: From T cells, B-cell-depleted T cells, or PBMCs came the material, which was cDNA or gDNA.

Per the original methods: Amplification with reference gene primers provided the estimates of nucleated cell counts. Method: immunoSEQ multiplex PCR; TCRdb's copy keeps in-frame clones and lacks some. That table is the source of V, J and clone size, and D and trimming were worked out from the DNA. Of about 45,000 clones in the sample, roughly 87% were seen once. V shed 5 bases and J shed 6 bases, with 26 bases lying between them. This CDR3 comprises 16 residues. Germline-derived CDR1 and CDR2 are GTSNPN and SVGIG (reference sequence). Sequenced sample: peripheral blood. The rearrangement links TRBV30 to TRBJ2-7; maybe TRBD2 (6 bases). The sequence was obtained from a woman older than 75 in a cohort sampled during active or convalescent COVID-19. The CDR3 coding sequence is TGTGCCTGGGGCTACAAGGGAGGCCTCTCTGCGTTCGAGCAGTACTTC. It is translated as CAWGYKGGLSAFEQYF.